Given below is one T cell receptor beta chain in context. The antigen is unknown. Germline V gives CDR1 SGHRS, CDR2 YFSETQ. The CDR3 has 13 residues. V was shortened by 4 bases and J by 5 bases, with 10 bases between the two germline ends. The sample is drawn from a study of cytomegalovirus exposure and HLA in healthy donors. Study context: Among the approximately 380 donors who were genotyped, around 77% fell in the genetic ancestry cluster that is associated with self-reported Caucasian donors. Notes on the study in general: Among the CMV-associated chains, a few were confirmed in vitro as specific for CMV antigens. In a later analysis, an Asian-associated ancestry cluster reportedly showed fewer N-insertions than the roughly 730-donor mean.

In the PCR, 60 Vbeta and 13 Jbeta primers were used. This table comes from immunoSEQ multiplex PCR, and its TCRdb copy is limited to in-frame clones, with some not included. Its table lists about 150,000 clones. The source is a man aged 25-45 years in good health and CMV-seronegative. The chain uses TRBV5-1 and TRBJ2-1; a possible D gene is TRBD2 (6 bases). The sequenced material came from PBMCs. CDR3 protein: CASSRGTNNEQFF. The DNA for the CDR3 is TGCGCCAGCAGCCGGGGGACCAACAATGAGCAGTTCTTC.